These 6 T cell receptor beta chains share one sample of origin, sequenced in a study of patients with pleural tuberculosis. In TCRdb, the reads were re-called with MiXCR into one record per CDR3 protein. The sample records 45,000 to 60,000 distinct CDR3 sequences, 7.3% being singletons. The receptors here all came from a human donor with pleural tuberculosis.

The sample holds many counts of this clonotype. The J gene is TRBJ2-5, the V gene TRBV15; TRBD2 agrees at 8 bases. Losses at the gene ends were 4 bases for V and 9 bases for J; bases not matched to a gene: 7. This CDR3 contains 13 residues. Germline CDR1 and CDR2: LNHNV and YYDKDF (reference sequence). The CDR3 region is CATSNSGKSAQYF. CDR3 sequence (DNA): TGTGCCACCAGCAATAGCGGGAAATCGGCCCAGTACTTC.

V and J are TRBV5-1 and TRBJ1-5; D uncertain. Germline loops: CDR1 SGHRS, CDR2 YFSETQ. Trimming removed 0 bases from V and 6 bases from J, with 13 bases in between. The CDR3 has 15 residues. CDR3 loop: CASSLAGSGTQPQHF. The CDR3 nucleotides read TGCGCCAGCAGCTTGGCAGGATCGGGAACTCAGCCCCAGCATTTT. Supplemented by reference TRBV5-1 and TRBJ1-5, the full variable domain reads KAGVTQTPRYLIKTRGQQVTLSCSPISGHRSVSWYQQTPGQGLQFLFEYFSETQRNKGNFPGRFSGRQFSNSRSEMNVSTLELGDSALYLCASSLAGSGTQPQHFGDGTRLSIL.

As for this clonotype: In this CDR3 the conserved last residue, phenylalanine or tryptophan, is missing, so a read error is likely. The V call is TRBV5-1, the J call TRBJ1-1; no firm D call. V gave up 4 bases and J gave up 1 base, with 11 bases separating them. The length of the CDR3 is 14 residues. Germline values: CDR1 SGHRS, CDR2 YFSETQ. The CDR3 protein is CASSPTTPNTEAFL. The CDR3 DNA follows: TGCGCCAGCAGCCCGACGACACCGAACACTGAAGCTTTCCTT.

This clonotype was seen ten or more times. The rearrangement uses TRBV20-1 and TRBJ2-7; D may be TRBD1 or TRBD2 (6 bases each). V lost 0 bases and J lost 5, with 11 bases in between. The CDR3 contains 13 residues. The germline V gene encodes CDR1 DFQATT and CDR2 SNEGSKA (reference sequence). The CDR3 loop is CSARDRGLDEQYF. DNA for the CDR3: TGCAGTGCTAGAGACAGGGGACTGGACGAGCAGTACTTC.

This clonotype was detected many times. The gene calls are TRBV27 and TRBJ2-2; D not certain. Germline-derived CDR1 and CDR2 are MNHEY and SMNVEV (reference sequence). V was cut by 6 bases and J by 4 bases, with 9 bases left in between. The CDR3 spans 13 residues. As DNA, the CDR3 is TGTGCCAGCAGCCCGACCGCCACCGGGGAGCTGTTTTTT. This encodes CASSPTATGELFF.

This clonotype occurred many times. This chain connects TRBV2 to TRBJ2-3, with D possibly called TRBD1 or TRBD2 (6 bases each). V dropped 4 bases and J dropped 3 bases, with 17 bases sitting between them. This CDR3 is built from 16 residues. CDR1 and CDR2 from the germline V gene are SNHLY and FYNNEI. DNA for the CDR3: TGTGCCAGCAGTGGGGTCCCCGGGGGCGCAACAGATACGCAGTATTTT. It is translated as CASSGVPGGATDTQYF.